The T cell receptor beta chain under discussion was sequenced for a study of T-cell reconstitution after alpha-beta-depleted transplantation in children. Using unique molecular identifiers, the investigators prepared the TCRbeta library. A single record per CDR3 protein comes from TCRdb applying MiXCR to the PCR reads. The sample includes hundreds of thousands of distinct CDR3 sequences, roughly 17% of them seen just once. This clonotype was found a few times. This TCR was recovered from a human donor who donated a stem cell graft to a child with acute myeloid leukemia. Sequenced material: PBMCs from the stem cell graft donor, taken from the stem cell graft.

Here the CDR3 reads CASSYRTGASYEQYF. For the CDR3, the DNA is TGCGCCAGCAGCTATAGGACAGGGGCCTCCTACGAGCAGTACTTC. The V call is TRBV5-1, the J call TRBJ2-7, with 9 bases aligning to TRBD1. CDR1 and CDR2 (germline): SGHRS, YFSETQ. The CDR3 extends over 15 amino acids. Trimming took 3 bases from V and 0 from J; bases not matched to a gene: 4.